One sample yielded the 29 T cell receptor beta chains listed below, sequenced in a study of T cells expressing NK-cell markers. TCRdb reanalyzed the 5' RACE reads and collapses them to one entry per CDR3 protein, without DNA. Here the sample table reports roughly 350,000 distinct CDR3 sequences. Sequencing was done on a sample of blood T cells: a sorted CD56 or NKG2C T cell subset, CD4+ or CD8+ T cells, or bulk PBMC T cells (not recorded which). These receptor sequences come from a man aged 18-70 years in good health.

The V call is TRBV3-1, the J call TRBJ2-1; TCRdb's D call of TRBD2 is untestable without DNA. The germline V gene has CDR1 LGHDT and CDR2 YNNKEL (reference sequence). This CDR3 has 17 amino acids. CDR3 sequence: CASSHRLAGGQLNEQFF.

The gene calls are TRBV9 and TRBJ2-3; no DNA is available, so the TRBD1 call from TCRdb remains unchecked. In germline, CDR1 is SGDLS, CDR2 YYNGEE. This CDR3 is built from 16 residues. The CDR3 loop reads CASSVAPGQGPDTQYF.

V is TRBV6-2 or TRBV6-3 and J is TRBJ2-3. CDR3 length equals 11 residues. Germline V gene data show CDR1 as MNHEY and CDR2 as SVGEGT. CDR3 sequence reads: CASSYYDTQYF.

The chain has TRBV20-1 and TRBJ2-3; TCRdb calls TRBD2, which cannot be checked without DNA. The CDR3 extends over 18 amino acids. The germline CDR1 and CDR2 sequences are DFQATT and SNEGSKA (reference sequence). The CDR3 region is CSARPFSPLAGGPDTQYF.

The V and J genes are TRBV6-2 or TRBV6-3 and TRBJ2-1; lacking DNA, the TRBD2 call made by TCRdb goes unchecked. Germline V gives CDR1 MNHEY, CDR2 SVGEGT. This CDR3 is 15 amino acids long. CDR3 protein: CASSSGTSGANEQFF.

V gene TRBV2 combines with J gene TRBJ2-7. From germline, CDR1 is SNHLY and CDR2 FYNNEI. There are 13 residues in the CDR3. Here the CDR3 reads CASSGVQTYEQYF.

The chain has TRBV18 and TRBJ2-7; TCRdb calls TRBD1, which cannot be checked without DNA. Germline CDR1 KGHSH, CDR2 LQKENI. The CDR3 is 13 residues long. This chain's CDR3 is CASSPTVSYEQYF.

This chain connects TRBV6-5 to TRBJ1-5; there is no DNA to check the TCRdb D call of TRBD1. Germline V gene sequence: CDR1 MNHEY, CDR2 SVGAGI. This CDR3 comprises 15 residues. The CDR3 is CASSPGVFSNQPQHF.

V usage is TRBV5-5 and J usage is TRBJ1-4. CDR3 size: 17 residues. CDR1 and CDR2 (germline): SGHKS, YYEKEE (reference sequence). CDR3 in amino acids: CASSRGVIQNPNEKLFF.

The J gene is TRBJ2-2, the V gene TRBV9; lacking DNA, the TRBD1 call made by TCRdb goes unchecked. From germline, CDR1 is SGDLS and CDR2 YYNGEE. The CDR3 has 15 amino acids. The CDR3 loop reads CASSVGHLNTGELFF.

V is TRBV28 and J is TRBJ2-7; the D call from TCRdb, TRBD1, cannot be confirmed without DNA. The CDR3 runs 15 residues. CDR1 is MDHEN, CDR2 SYDVKM, per germline. The CDR3 spells CASRRHSDRVPKQYF.

The chain joins TRBV11-2 to TRBJ1-6. Germline V gene lookup returns CDR1 SGHAT and CDR2 FQNNGV. This CDR3 contains 18 residues. The CDR3 sequence: CASSLDLWGRDYNSPLHF.

The chain uses TRBV5-5 and TRBJ1-1; TCRdb names TRBD1, which stays unverified in the absence of DNA. This CDR3 is 16 amino acids long. CDR1 is SGHKS, CDR2 YYEKEE, per germline (reference sequence). CDR3 sequence reads: CASSTHIGTVLPEAFF.

The chain has TRBV5-1 and TRBJ2-1. The V gene's germline CDR1 is SGHRS and CDR2 YFSETQ. This CDR3 comprises 13 residues. The CDR3 sequence: CASSASDYNEQFF.

This chain uses TRBV5-1 with TRBJ1-4; TCRdb selects TRBD1, and the lack of DNA leaves this call unchecked. Germline CDR1 is SGHRS and CDR2 is YFSETQ. The CDR3 loop spans 14 amino acids. The CDR3 is CASQRDSGNEKLFF.

The CDR3 loop is CASRRNNGGELFF. This sequence joins TRBV6-1 and TRBJ2-2. Germline V gives CDR1 MNHNS, CDR2 SASEGT. This CDR3 spans 13 amino acids.

The genes are TRBV19 and TRBJ2-6; the TCRdb call, TRBD1, lacks DNA for checking. CDR3 length equals 17 residues. Germline V lookup: CDR1 LNHDA, CDR2 SQIVND (reference sequence). This CDR3 is CASSSSQGTAGANVLTF.

This chain uses TRBV20-1 with TRBJ2-7; TCRdb's D call of TRBD2 is untestable without DNA. Germline V gives CDR1 DFQATT, CDR2 SNEGSKA (reference sequence). This CDR3 contains 15 residues. CDR3: CSARPFTSTSREQYF.

The chain carries TRBV11-2 and TRBJ2-7. CDR1 SGHAT and CDR2 FQNNGV come from the germline V gene. The CDR3 length is 15 residues. The CDR3 protein is CASSLVSVGAYEQYF. The variable domain in full, completed from reference TRBV11-2 and TRBJ2-7, reads EAGVAQSPRYKIIEKRQSVAFWCNPISGHATLYWYQQILGQGPKLLIQFQNNGVVDDSQLPKDRFSAERLKGVDSTLKIQPAKLEDSAVYLCASSLVSVGAYEQYFGPGTRLTVT.

The chain combines TRBV5-6 with TRBJ2-3; without DNA, the TCRdb call of TRBD2 cannot be checked. The CDR3 is 16 amino acids. Germline V gene sequence: CDR1 SGHDT, CDR2 YYEEEE. CDR3 loop: CASSSGGGTSTDTQYF.

This chain joins TRBV20-1 and TRBJ2-1. Germline CDR1 and CDR2: DFQATT and SNEGSKA (reference sequence). The CDR3 runs to 11 residues. CDR3 protein: CSAMKGLGQFF.

The gene calls are TRBV2 and TRBJ1-2; TCRdb calls TRBD1, which cannot be checked without DNA. From germline, CDR1 is SNHLY and CDR2 FYNNEI. The CDR3 is made up of 14 amino acids. CDR3 protein: CASSGWTVDYGYTF.

The chain recombines TRBV20-1 with TRBJ2-3; TCRdb's D call, TRBD1, is unchecked because there is no DNA. The germline gives CDR1 DFQATT, CDR2 SNEGSKA (reference sequence). This CDR3 contains 18 residues. The CDR3 here is CSARLFLRDRGRTDTQYF.

The V gene is TRBV5-1, the J gene TRBJ2-3; TCRdb's D call, TRBD2, is unchecked because there is no DNA. The CDR3 has 16 residues. Germline loops: CDR1 SGHRS, CDR2 YFSETQ. The CDR3: CASSAILAGASDTQYF.

This chain's CDR3 is CASSFGGLADYEQYF. The V and J genes are TRBV7-9 and TRBJ2-7; TCRdb's assignment of TRBD2 cannot be checked, as there is no DNA. Germline assignment: CDR1 SEHNR and CDR2 FQNEAQ (reference sequence). This CDR3 comprises 15 residues.

V and J are TRBV12-3 or TRBV12-4 and TRBJ2-2; the D call of TRBD1 rests on TCRdb alone, since no DNA is present to check it. The CDR3 is made up of 16 amino acids. CDR3: CASSFTGGLNTGELFF.

J is TRBJ1-2 and V is TRBV5-1; the TCRdb call, TRBD1, lacks DNA for checking. Germline CDR1 SGHRS, CDR2 YFSETQ. The CDR3 runs 15 residues. The CDR3 loop reads CASSLGPTGDYGYTF.

CDR3 in amino acids: CASSTPGLSTDTQYF. The V gene is TRBV2, the J gene TRBJ2-3; there is no DNA to check the TCRdb D call of TRBD2. Germline CDR1 SNHLY, CDR2 FYNNEI. There are 15 residues in the CDR3.

The chain uses TRBV9 and TRBJ2-7; TCRdb gives TRBD1 as the D gene, but with no DNA this cannot be confirmed. The V gene's germline CDR1 is SGDLS and CDR2 YYNGEE. The CDR3 spans 15 residues. The chain's CDR3 is CASSVGVGPSYEQYF.